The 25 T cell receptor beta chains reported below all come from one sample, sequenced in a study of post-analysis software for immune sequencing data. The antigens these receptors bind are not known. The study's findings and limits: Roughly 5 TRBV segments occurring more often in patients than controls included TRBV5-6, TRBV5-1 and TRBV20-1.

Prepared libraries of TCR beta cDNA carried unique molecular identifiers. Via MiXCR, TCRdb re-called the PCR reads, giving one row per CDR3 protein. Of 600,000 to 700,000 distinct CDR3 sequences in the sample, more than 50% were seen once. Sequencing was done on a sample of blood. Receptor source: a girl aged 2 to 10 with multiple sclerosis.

This chain's CDR3 is CASSYRGQLGPDTQYF. DNA of the CDR3: TGTGCCAGCAGTTACCGGGGGCAGTTAGGACCAGATACGCAGTATTTT. V and J are TRBV6-5 and TRBJ2-3; D tentatively fits TRBD1 or TRBD2 (6 bases each). Trimming removed 2 bases at V and 4 bases at J, with 16 bases between. CDR1 is MNHEY and CDR2 is SVGAGI in the germline V gene. The CDR3 extends over 16 amino acids.

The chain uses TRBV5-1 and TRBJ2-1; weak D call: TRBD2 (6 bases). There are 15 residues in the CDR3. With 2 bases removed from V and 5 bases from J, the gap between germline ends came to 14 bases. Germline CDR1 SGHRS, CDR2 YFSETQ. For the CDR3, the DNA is TGCGCCAGCAGCTTTGAGGGAGGTCGACACAATGAGCAGTTCTTC. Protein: CASSFEGGRHNEQFF.

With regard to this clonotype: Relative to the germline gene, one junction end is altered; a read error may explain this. The CDR3 bases are TGTAGCTCTGACGACCTTCTAGCGGGTGCGGCGCATGAGCAGTTCTTC. This translates into CSSDDLLAGAAHEQFF. V and J are TRBV29-1 and TRBJ2-1; 8 bases match TRBD2. The CDR3 spans 16 residues. CDR1 SQVTM and CDR2 ANQGSEA come from the germline V gene.

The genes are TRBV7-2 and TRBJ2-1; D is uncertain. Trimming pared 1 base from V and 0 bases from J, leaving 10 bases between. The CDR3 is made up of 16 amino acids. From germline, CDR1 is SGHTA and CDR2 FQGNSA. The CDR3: CASSLGHASSYNEQFF. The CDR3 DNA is TGTGCCAGCAGCTTAGGCCACGCGAGCTCCTACAATGAGCAGTTCTTC.

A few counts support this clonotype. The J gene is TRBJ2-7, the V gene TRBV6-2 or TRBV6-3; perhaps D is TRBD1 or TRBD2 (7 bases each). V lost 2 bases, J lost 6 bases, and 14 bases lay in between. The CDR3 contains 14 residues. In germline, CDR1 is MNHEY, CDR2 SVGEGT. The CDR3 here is CASSYRSGTAEQYF. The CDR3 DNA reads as TGTGCCAGCAGTTACAGGAGCGGGACAGCCGAGCAGTACTTC.

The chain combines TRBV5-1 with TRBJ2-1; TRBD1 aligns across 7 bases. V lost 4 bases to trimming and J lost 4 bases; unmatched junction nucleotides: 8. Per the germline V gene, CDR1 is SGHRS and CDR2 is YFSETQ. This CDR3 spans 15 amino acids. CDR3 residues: CASSGTGTAYNEQFF. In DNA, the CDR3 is TGCGCCAGCAGCGGGACCGGGACAGCATACAATGAGCAGTTCTTC.

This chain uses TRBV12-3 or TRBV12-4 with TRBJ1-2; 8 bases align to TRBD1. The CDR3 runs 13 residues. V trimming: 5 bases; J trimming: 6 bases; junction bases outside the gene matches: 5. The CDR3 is CASSVTGGDGYTF. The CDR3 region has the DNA TGTGCCAGCAGTGTTACAGGGGGGGATGGCTACACCTTC.

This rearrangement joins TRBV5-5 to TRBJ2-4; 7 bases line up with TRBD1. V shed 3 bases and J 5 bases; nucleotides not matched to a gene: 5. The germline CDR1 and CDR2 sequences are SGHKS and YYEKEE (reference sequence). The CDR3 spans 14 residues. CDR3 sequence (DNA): TGTGCCAGCAGCTGGGTCGGGACAGAAAACATTCAGTACTTC. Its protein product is CASSWVGTENIQYF.

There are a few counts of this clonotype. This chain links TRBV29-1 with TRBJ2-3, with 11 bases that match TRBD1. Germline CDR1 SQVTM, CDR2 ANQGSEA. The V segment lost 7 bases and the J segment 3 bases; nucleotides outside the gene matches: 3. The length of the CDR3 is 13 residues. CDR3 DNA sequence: TGCAGCGCCGGACAGGGGGCGACAGATACGCAGTATTTT. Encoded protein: CSAGQGATDTQYF.

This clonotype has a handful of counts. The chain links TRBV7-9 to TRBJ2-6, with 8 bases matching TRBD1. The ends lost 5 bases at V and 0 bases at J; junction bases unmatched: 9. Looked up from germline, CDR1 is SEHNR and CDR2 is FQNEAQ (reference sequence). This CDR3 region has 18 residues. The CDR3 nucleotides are TGTGCCAGCAGCCTCGGGACAGGAGTGTTCTCTGGGGCCAACGTCCTGACTTTC. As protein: CASSLGTGVFSGANVLTF. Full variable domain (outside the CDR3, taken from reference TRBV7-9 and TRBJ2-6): DTGVSQNPRHKITKRGQNVTFRCDPISEHNRLYWYRQTLGQGPEFLTYFQNEAQLEKSRLLSDRFSAERPKGSFSTLEIQRTEQGDSAMYLCASSLGTGVFSGANVLTFGAGSRLTVL.

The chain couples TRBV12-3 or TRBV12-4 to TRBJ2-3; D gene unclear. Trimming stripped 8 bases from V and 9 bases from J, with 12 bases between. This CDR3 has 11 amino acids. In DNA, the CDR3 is TGTGCCAGCGATGTGTCTGGCACGCAGTATTTT. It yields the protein CASDVSGTQYF.

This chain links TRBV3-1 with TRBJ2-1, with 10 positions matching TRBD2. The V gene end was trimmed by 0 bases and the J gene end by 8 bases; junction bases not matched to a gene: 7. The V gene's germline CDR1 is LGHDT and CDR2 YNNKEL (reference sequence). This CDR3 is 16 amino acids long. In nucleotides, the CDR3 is TGTGCCAGCAGCCAAGAAGCACTAGCGGGATTCTATGAGCAGTTCTTC. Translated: CASSQEALAGFYEQFF.

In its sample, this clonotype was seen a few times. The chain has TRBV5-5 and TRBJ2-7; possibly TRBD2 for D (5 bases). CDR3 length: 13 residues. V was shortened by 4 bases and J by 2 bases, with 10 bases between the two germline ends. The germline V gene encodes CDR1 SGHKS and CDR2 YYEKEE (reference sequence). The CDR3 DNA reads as TGTGCCAGCAGCCGTAGGGAGACCTACGAGCAGTACTTC. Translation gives CASSRRETYEQYF. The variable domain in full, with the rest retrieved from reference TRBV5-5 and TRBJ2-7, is DAGVTQSPTHLIKTRGQQVTLRCSPISGHKSVSWYQQVLGQGPQFIFQYYEKEERGRGNFPDRFSARQFPNYSSELNVNALLLGDSALYLCASSRRETYEQYFGPGTRLTVT.

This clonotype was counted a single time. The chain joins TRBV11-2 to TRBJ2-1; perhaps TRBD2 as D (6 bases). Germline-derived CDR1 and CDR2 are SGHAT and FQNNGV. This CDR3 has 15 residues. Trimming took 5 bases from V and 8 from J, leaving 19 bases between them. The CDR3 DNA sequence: TGTGCCAGCAGCCCTCGTAGTGGGGGGTACGATGAGCAGTTCTTC. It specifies CASSPRSGGYDEQFF.

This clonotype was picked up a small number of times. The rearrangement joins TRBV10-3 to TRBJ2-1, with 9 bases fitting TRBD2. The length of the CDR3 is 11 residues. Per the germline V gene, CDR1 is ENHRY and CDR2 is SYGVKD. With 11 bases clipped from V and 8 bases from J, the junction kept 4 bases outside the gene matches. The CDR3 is CAGSGGYEQFF. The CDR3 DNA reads TGTGCCGGTAGCGGGGGCTATGAGCAGTTCTTC.

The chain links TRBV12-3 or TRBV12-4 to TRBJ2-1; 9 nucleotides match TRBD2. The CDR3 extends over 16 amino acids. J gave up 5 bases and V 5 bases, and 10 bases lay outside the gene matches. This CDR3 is CASSPRRLAADNEQFF. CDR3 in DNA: TGTGCCAGCAGTCCCCGCCGACTAGCGGCGGACAATGAGCAGTTCTTC.

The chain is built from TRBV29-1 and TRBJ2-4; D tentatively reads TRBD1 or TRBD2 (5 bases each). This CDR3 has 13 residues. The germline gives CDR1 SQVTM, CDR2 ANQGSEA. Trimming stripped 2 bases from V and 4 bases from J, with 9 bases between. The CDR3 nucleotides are TGCAGCGTTGAAAGGGGCGGGAAAAACATTCAGTACTTC. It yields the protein CSVERGGKNIQYF.

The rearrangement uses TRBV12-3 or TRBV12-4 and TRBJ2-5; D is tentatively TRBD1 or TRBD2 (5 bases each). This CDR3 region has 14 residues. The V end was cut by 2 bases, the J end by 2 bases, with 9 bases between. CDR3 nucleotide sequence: TGTGCCAGCAGTTTAAGAGGGGATCAAGAGACCCAGTACTTC. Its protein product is CASSLRGDQETQYF.

CDR3 loop: CASSSRGGGGIHNEQFF. CDR3 DNA sequence: TGTGCCAGCAGTTCCCGGGGTGGGGGAGGGATCCACAATGAGCAGTTCTTC. V gene TRBV12-3 or TRBV12-4 combines with J gene TRBJ2-1; 7 bases agree with TRBD2. J lost 5 bases, V lost 4 bases, and 14 bases had no gene match. This CDR3 comprises 17 residues.

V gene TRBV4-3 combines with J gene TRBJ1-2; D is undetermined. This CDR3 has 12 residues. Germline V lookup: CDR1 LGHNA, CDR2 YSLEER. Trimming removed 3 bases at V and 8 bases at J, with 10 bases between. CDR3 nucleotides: TGCGCCAGCAGCCAGGAGGCGGGGGGCTACACCTTC. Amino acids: CASSQEAGGYTF.

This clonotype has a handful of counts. As DNA, the CDR3 is TGCAGTGCTAACCCGCAAGACATCCGGGACAGGGGGTACAATGAGCAGTTCTTC. Amino acids: CSANPQDIRDRGYNEQFF. The genes are TRBV20-1 and TRBJ2-1, with 11 bases that match TRBD1. CDR1 is DFQATT and CDR2 is SNEGSKA in the germline V gene (reference sequence). The CDR3 extends over 18 amino acids. V lost 4 bases to trimming and J lost 4 bases; unmatched junction nucleotides: 15.

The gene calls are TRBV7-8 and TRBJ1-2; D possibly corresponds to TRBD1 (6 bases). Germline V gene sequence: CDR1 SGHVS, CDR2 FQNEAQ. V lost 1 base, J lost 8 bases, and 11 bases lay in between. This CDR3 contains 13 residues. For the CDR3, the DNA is TGTGCCAGCAGCTTAGTTCGGACAGAAGGCTACACCTTC. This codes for CASSLVRTEGYTF.

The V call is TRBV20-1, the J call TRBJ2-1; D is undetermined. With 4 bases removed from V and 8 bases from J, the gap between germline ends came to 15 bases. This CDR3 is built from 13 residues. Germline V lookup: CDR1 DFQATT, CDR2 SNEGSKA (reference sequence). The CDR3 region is CSATDSPSDEQFF. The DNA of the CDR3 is TGCAGTGCTACAGACTCCCCGAGCGATGAGCAGTTCTTC.

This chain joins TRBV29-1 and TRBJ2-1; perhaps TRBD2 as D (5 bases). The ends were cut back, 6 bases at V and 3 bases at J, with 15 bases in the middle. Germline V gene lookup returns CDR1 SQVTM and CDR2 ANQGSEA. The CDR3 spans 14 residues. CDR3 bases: TGCAGCGTCATCCTCTCCCGGGGCTACAATGAGCAGTTCTTC. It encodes CSVILSRGYNEQFF.

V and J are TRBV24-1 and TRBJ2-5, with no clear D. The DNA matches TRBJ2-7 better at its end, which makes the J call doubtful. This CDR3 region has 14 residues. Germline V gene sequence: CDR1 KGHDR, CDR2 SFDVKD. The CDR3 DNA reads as TGTGCCACCAGTGATACGGGCCTGAACTACGAGCAGTACTTC. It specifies CATSDTGLNYEQYF.